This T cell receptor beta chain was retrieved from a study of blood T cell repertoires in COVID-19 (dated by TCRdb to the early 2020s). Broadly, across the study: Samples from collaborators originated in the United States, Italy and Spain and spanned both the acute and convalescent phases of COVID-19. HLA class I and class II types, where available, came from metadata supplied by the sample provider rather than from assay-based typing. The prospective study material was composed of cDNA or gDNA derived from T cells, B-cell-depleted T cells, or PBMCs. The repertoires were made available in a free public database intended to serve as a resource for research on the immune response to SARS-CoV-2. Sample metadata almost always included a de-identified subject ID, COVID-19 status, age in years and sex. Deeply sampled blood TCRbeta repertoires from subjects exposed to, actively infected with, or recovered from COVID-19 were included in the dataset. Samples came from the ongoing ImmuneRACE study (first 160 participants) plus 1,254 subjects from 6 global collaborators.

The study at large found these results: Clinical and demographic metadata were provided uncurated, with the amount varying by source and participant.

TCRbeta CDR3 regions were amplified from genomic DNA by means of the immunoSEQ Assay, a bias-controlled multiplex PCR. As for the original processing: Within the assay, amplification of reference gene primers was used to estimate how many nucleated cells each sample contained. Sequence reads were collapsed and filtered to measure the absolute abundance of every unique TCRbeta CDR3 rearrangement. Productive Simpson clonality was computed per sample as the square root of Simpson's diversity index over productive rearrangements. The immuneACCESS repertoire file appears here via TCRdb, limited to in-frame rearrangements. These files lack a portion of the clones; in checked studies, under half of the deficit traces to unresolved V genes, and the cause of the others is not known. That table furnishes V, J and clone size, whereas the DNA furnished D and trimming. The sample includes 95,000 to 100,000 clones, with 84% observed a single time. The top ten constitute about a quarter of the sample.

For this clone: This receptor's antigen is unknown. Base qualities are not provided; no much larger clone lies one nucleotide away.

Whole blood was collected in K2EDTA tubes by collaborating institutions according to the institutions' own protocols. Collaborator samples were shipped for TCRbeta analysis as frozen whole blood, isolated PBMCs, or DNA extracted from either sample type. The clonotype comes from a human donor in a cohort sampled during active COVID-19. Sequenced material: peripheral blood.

The CDR3 reads CASSHYGNTEAFF. In nucleotide form, the sequence is TGTGCCAGCAGCCACTATGGGAACACTGAAGCTTTCTTT. Recombination linked TRBV7-8 to TRBJ1-1; confidence is insufficient to name the D gene. There are 13 amino acids in the CDR3, from cysteine to phenylalanine inclusive. Solely the CDR3 DNA is kept, with 39 bases framed from the first base. CDR1 and CDR2, per the germline V gene, are SGHVS and FQNEAQ. V drops 5 bases and J drops 1 base, leaving 8 bases in between. With all but the CDR3 taken from the reference TRBV7-8 and TRBJ1-1 genes, the full variable domain is: GAGVSQSPRYKVAKRGQDVALRCDPISGHVSLFWYQQALGQGPEFLTYFQNEAQLDKSGLPSDRFFAERPEGSVSTLKIQRTQQEDSAVYLCASSHYGNTEAFFGQGTRLTVV.